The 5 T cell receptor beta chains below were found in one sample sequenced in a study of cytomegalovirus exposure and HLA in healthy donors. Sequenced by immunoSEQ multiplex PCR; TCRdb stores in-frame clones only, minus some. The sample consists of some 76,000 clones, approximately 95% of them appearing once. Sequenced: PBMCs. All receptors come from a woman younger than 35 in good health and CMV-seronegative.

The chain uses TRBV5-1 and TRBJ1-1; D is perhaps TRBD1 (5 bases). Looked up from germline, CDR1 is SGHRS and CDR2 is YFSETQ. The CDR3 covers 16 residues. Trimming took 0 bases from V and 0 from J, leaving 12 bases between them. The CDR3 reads CASSLEGYTLNTEAFF. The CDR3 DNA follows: TGCGCCAGCAGCTTGGAGGGGTATACTCTGAACACTGAAGCTTTCTTT.

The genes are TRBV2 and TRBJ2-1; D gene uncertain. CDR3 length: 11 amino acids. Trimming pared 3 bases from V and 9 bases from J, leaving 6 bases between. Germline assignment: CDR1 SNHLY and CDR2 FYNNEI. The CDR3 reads CASSDEAEQFF. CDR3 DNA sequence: TGTGCCAGCAGTGATGAAGCTGAGCAGTTCTTC.

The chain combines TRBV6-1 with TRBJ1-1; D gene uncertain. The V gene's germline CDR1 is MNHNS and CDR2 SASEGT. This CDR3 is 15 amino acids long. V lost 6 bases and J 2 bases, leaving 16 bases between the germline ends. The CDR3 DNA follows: TGTGCCAGCAGATCCGTTTTTTCGGGAAACACTGAAGCTTTCTTT. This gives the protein CASRSVFSGNTEAFF.

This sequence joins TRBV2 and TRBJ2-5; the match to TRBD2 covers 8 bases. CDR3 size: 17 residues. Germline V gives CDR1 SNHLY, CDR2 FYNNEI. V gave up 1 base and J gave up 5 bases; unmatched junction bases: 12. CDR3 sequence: CASSEEGRVVAGETQYF. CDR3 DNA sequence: TGTGCCAGCAGTGAAGAGGGTCGGGTTGTAGCGGGGGAGACCCAGTACTTC. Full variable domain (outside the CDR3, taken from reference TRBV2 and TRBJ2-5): EPEVTQTPSHQVTQMGQEVILRCVPISNHLYFYWYRQILGQKVEFLVSFYNNEISEKSEIFDDQFSVERPDGSNFTLKIRSTKLEDSAMYFCASSEEGRVVAGETQYFGPGTRLLVL.

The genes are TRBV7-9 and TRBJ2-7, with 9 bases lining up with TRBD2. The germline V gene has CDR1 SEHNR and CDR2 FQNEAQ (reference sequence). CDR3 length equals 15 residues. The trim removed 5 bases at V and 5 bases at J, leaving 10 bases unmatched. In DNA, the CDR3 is TGTGCCAGCAGCCAGGAGCGGGGGGAAAGGAACGAGCAGTACTTC. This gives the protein CASSQERGERNEQYF. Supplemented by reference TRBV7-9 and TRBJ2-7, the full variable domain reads DTGVSQNPRHKITKRGQNVTFRCDPISEHNRLYWYRQTLGQGPEFLTYFQNEAQLEKSRLLSDRFSAERPKGSFSTLEIQRTEQGDSAMYLCASSQERGERNEQYFGPGTRLTVT.